A single count supports the clone carrying this T cell receptor (beta chain). The V end was cut by 4 bases, the J end by 7 bases, with 23 bases between. Germline V gene lookup returns CDR1 SGHAT and CDR2 FQNNGV. This CDR3 comprises 17 residues. This sample was included in a study of blood T cell repertoires in COVID-19. Study as a whole: PBMCs, B-cell-depleted T cells, or T cells were the source of the cDNA or gDNA that made up the material.

In the original workflow: Estimation of nucleated cell counts was performed using reference gene primer amplification. The repertoire was sequenced with immunoSEQ multiplex PCR; TCRdb's copy has only in-frame clones and lacks some. The V and J calls and clone size come from that table; D and trimming were worked out from the DNA. The table lists approximately 96,000 clones, around 90% of them singletons. This TCR was recovered from a human donor with COVID-19, enrolled during active disease. The donor label of this sample is uncertain. The sample taken for sequencing was peripheral blood. The rearrangement uses TRBV11-2 and TRBJ1-5; TRBD1 might be the D (5 bases). The DNA for the CDR3 is TGTGCCAGCAGCTATGTAACTCAGGGTTTCCGGGGGCAGCCCCAGCATTTT. It yields the protein CASSYVTQGFRGQPQHF.